This T cell receptor (beta chain) was found in a study of T cells in Graves' hyperthyroidism and ophthalmopathy. There are many counts of this clonotype. Amplification of TCR beta CDR3 regions was performed using RNA transcripts as template. The HTBI primer set was used in a first-round RT-PCR of the TCR CDR3. TCRdb redid the calling of the multiplex PCR reads with MiXCR, one entry per CDR3 protein. Of around 540,000 distinct CDR3 sequences in the sample, roughly 15% were seen once. There are 14 residues in the CDR3. Germline CDR1 and CDR2: MNHEY and SVGAGI. V was pared by 2 bases and J by 6 bases, with 14 bases between. The study excluded patients with uncontrolled infection, other autoimmune disease, pregnancy or lactation. The PBMCs were sourced from fresh peripheral blood (less than 11 ml).

The clonotype was recovered from a woman aged 25-40 years with Graves' ophthalmopathy. Material: blood. The chain recombines TRBV6-5 with TRBJ2-7; D uncertain. The CDR3 DNA follows: TGTGCCAGCAGTTACGGCTCACGGGTCGCCGAGCAGTACTTC. It specifies CASSYGSRVAEQYF.